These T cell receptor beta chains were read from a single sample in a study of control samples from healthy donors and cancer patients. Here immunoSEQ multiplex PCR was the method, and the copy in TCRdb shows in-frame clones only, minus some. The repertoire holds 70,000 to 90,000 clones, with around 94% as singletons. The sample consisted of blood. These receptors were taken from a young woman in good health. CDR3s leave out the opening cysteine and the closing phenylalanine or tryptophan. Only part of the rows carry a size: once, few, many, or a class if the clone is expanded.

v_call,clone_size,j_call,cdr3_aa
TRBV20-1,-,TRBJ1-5,SVGQPQH
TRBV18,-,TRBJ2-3,ASSPNEHTQY
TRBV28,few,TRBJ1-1,ASRNLGDLNTEAF
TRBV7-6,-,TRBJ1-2,ASSSLTGTEGYT
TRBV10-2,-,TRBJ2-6,ASSFTFNPSGANVLT
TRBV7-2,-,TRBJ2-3,ASSHPQGVGDTQY
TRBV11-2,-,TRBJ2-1,ASSFIGANEQF
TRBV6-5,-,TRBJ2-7,ALRTGRAYEQY
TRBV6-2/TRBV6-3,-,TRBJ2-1,ASSLGLAGENEQF
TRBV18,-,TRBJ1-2,ASSPRSGQGMIYGYT
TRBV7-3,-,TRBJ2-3,ASSRTSGDTDTQY
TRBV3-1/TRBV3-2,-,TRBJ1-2,ASQGEDYGYT
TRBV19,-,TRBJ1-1,ASSLYSTMNTEAF
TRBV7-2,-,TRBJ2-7,ASSSGTGGDEQY
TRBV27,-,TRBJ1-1,ASSLRGSVNTEAF
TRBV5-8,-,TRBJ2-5,ASSFKGHQETQY
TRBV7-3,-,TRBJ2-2,ASSTMGGRGTGELF
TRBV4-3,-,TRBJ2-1,ASSQNRGSSYNEQF
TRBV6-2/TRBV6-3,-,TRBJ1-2,ASSYSRHFYGYT
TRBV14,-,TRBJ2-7,ASSQGSRTAFYEQY
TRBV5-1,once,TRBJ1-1,ASTRSAGGDTEAF
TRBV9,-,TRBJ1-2,ASSGTQNYGYT
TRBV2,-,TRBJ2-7,ASRLDGYEQY
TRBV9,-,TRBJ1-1,ASSVANEAF
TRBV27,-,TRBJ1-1,ASSSGTALNTEAF
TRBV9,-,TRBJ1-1,ASSVGGGGTEAF
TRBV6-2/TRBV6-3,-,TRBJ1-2,ASSDIGRNYGYT
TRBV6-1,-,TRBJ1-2,ASSVQPGQGFYGYT
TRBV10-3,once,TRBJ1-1,ATRRGGENTEAF
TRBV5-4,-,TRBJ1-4,ASSSSSWDRTEKLF
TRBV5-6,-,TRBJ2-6,ASSHSDSGANVLT
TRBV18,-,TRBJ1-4,ASSPVGEAIV
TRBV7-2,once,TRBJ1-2,ASSLVPPAGVIYGYT
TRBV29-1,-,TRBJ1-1,SVVGQLPSKNTEAF
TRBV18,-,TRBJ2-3,ASSQLAGERPSTDTQY
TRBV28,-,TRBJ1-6,ASSLPHLSKPPLH
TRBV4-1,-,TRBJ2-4,ASSQGGRAKNIQY
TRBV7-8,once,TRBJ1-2,ASSPAPTGSRSESSGYT
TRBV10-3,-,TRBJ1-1,AISEFSGIQNTEAF